The entry below gives a single T cell receptor (beta chain) sequence along with its context. As processed by the authors: From reference gene primer amplification, estimates of nucleated cell counts were derived. TCRdb keeps only in-frame clones here, not all; method: immunoSEQ multiplex PCR. V and J calls and clone size are those listed in that table; D and trimming were worked out from the DNA. The data hold some 200,000 clones, with 90% to 95% observed a single time. The source of the sample is a study of blood T cell repertoires in COVID-19. On the study more broadly: PBMCs, B-cell-depleted T cells, or T cells were the source of the cDNA or gDNA that made up the material.

Seattle participants joined during active infection and were tracked over time. The V gene's germline CDR1 is DFQATT and CDR2 SNEGSKA (reference sequence). The V end lost 0 bases, the J end lost 8 bases, and 5 bases lay between the germline ends. The CDR3 has 11 amino acids. The J gene is TRBJ2-1, the V gene TRBV20-1; D is unclear. The sequence was obtained from a man aged 30 to 45 with COVID-19, enrolled during active disease. Sequenced input: peripheral blood. CDR3 in amino acids: CSARDRYEQFF. The CDR3 DNA follows: TGCAGTGCTAGAGATAGATATGAGCAGTTCTTC.